This TCR beta chain came from a study of blood T cell repertoires in COVID-19. Looking at the study overall: The study drew acute and convalescent COVID-19 samples from the United States, Italy and Spain. Sources were T cells, B-cell-depleted T cells, or PBMCs; the material itself was cDNA or gDNA.

This CDR3 comprises 16 residues. Germline V gives CDR1 SGHVS, CDR2 FQNEAQ. V was pared by 5 bases and J by 7 bases, with 15 bases of the junction left unmatched. In the study's own analysis: Using reference gene primer amplification, nucleated cell counts were estimated. Data came from immunoSEQ multiplex PCR; TCRdb stores just in-frame clones and leaves some out. V and J calls and clone size follow that table, whereas D and trimming were derived from the DNA. The repertoire holds 650,000 to 800,000 clones, 70% to 90% seen once, with roughly 0.26% in the top ten. V usage is TRBV7-8 and J usage is TRBJ2-7; 9 bases fit TRBD1. The clonotype was recovered from a woman younger than 35 with acute or convalescent COVID-19. The sequencing input was peripheral blood. The CDR3 here is CASSLYSGTGLLEQYF. The CDR3 DNA is TGTGCCAGCAGCCTGTATTCCGGGACAGGGTTGTTGGAGCAGTACTTC. The variable domain in full, with the rest retrieved from reference TRBV7-8 and TRBJ2-7, is GAGVSQSPRYKVAKRGQDVALRCDPISGHVSLFWYQQALGQGPEFLTYFQNEAQLDKSGLPSDRFFAERPEGSVSTLKIQRTQQEDSAVYLCASSLYSGTGLLEQYFGPGTRLTVT.